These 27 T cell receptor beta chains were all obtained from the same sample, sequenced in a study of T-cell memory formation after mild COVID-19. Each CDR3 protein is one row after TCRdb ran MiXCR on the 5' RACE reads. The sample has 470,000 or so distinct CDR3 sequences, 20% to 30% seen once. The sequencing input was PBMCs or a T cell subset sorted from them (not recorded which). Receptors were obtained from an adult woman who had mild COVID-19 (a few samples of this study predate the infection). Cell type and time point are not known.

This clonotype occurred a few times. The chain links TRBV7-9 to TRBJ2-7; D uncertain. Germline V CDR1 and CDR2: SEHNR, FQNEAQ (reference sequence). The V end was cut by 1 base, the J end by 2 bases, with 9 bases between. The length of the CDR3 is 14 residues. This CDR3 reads CASSLDVRTYEQYF. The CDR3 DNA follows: TGTGCCAGCAGCTTAGACGTCAGAACCTACGAGCAGTACTTC.

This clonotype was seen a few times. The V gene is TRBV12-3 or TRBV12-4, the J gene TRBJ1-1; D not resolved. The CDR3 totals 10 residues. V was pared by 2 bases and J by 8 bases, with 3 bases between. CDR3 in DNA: TGTGCCAGCAGTTTAAGGGAAGCTTTCTTT. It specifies CASSLREAFF.

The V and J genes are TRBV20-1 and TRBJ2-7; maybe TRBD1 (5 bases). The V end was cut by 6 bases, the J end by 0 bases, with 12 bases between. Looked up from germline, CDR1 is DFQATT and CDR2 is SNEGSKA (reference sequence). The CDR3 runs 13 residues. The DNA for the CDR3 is TGCAGTGCGTCCAGGGCTAGCTCCTACGAGCAGTACTTC. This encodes CSASRASSYEQYF.

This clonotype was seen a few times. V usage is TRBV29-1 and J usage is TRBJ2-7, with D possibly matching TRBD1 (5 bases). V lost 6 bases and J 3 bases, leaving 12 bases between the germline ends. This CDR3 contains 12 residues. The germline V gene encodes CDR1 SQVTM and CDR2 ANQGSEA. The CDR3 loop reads CSVVTEDYEQYF. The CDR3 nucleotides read TGCAGCGTCGTGACAGAAGACTACGAGCAGTACTTC.

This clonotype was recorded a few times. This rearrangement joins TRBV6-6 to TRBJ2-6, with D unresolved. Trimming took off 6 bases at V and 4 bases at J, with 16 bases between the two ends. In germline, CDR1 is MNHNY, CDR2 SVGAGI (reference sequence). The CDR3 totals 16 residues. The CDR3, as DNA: TGTGCCAGCAGCCGCAGCTCGGCCCCCGGGGCCAACGTCCTGACTTTC. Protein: CASSRSSAPGANVLTF.

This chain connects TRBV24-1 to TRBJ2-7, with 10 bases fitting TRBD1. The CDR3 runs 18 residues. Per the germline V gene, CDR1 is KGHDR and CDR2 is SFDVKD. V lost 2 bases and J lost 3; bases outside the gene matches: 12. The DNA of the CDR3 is TGTGCCACCAGTGATTACCGGCCTGGGGGACAGGGGATCTACGAGCAGTACTTC. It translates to CATSDYRPGGQGIYEQYF.

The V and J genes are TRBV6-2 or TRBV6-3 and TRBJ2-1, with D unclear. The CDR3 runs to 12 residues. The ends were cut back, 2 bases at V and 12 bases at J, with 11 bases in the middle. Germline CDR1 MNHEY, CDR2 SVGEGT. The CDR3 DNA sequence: TGTGCCAGCAGTTACCAGGCTCGAAGGCAGTTCTTC. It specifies CASSYQARRQFF.

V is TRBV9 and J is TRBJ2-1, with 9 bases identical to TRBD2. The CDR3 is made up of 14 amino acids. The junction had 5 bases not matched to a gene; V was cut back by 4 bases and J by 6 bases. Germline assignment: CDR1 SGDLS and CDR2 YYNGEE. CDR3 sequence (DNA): TGTGCCAGCAGCCCCCGACTAGCGGCCAATGAGCAGTTCTTC. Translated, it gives CASSPRLAANEQFF.

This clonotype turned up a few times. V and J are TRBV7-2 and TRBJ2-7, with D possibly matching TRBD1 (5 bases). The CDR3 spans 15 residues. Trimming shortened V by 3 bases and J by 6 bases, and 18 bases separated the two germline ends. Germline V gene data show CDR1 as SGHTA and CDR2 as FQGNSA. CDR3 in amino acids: CASSLGGAIKGEQYF. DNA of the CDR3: TGTGCCAGCAGCTTGGGTGGGGCCATCAAGGGCGAGCAGTACTTC.

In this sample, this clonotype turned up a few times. In DNA, the CDR3 is TGTGCCAGCAGCTTTTGGGCGGCCGGTGGGGCTTTCTTT. This sequence encodes CASSFWAAGGAFF. The chain carries TRBV7-2 and TRBJ1-1, with D unresolved. The ends were cut back, 3 bases at V and 11 bases at J, with 16 bases in the middle. The length of the CDR3 is 13 residues. Looked up from germline, CDR1 is SGHTA and CDR2 is FQGNSA.

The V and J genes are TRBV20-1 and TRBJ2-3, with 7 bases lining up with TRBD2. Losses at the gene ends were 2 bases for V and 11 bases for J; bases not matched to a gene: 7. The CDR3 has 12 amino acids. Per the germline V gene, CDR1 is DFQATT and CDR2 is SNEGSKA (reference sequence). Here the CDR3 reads CSARYSGGKQYF. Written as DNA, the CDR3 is TGCAGTGCTAGATACTCGGGGGGTAAGCAGTATTTT.

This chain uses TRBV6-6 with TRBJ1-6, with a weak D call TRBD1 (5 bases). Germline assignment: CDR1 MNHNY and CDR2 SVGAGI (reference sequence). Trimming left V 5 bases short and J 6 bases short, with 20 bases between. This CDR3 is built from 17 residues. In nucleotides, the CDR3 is TGTGCCAGCAGTCGGGAGCACCTTGGGGGACCTAATTCACCCCTCCACTTT. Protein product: CASSREHLGGPNSPLHF.

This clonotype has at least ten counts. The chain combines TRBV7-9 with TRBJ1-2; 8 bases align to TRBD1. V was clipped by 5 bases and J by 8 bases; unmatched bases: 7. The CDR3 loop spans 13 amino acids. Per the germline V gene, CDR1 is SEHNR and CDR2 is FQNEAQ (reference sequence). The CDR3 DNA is TGTGCCAGCAGCCGACAGGGGAGTAGCGGCTACACCTTC. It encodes CASSRQGSSGYTF.

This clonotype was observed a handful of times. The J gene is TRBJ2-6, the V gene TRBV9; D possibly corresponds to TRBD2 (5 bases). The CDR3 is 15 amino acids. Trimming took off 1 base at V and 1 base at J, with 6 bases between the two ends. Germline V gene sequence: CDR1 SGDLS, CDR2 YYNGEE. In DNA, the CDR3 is TGTGCCAGCAGCGTACCGGGGTCTGGGGCCAACGTCCTGACTTTC. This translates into CASSVPGSGANVLTF.

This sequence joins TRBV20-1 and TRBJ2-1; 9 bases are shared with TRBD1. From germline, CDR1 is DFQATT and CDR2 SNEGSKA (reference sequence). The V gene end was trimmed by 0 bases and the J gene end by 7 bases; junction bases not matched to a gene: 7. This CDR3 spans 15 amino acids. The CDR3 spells CSARDYDRGGNEQFF. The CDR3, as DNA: TGCAGTGCTAGAGACTACGACAGGGGGGGAAATGAGCAGTTCTTC.

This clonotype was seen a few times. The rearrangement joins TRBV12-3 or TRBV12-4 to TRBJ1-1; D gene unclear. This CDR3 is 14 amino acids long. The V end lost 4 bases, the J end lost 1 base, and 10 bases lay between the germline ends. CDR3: CASSYWTGNTEAFF. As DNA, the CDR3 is TGTGCCAGCAGTTATTGGACGGGGAACACTGAAGCTTTCTTT.

The CDR3 is CASSLEGLGSHEQFF. The DNA of the CDR3 is TGTGCCAGCAGCTTAGAGGGCCTGGGCAGCCATGAGCAGTTCTTC. The chain uses TRBV13 and TRBJ2-1, with D uncertain. The germline V and J ends were trimmed by 1 base and 8 bases, with 15 bases remaining between them. In germline, CDR1 is PRHDT, CDR2 FYEKMQ (reference sequence). The CDR3 covers 15 residues.

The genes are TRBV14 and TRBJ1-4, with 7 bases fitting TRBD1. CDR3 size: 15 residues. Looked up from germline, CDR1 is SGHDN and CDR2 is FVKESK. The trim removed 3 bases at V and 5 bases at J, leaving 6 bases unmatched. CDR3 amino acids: CASSHDRVGNEKLFF. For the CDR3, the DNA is TGTGCCAGCAGCCACGACAGGGTTGGAAATGAAAAACTGTTTTTT.

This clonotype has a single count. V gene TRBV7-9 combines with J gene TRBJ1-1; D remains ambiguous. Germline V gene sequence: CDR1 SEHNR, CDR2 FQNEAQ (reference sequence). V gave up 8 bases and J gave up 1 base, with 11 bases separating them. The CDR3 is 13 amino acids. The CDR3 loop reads CASFDGTNTEAFF. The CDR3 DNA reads TGTGCCAGCTTTGACGGAACGAACACTGAAGCTTTCTTT.

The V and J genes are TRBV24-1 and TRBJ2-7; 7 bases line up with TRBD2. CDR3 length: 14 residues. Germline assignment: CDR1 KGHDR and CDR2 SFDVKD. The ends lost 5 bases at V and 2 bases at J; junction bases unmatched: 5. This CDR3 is CATSAGRGAYEQYF. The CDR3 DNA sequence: TGTGCCACCAGTGCGGGCCGGGGGGCCTACGAGCAGTACTTC.

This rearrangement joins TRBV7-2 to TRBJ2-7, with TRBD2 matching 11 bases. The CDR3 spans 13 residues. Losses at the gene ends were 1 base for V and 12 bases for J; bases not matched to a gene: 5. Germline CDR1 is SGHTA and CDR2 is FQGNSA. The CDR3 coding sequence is TGTGCCAGCAGCTTAGGACTAGCGGGGCCCGCGTACTTC. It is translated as CASSLGLAGPAYF.

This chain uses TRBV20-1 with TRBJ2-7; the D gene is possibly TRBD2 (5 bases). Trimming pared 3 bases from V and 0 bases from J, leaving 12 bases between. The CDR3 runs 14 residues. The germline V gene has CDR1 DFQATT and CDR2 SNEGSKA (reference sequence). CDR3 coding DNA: TGCAGTGCTAGCCGGACTGCTAGCTCCTACGAGCAGTACTTC. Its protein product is CSASRTASSYEQYF.

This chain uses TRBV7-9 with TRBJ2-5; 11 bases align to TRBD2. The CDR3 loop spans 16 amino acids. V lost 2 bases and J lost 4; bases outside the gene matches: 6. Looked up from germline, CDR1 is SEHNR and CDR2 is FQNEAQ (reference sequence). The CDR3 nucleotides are TGTGCCAGCAGCTTAACTAGCGGGGGCCAGAGAGAGACCCAGTACTTC. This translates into CASSLTSGGQRETQYF.

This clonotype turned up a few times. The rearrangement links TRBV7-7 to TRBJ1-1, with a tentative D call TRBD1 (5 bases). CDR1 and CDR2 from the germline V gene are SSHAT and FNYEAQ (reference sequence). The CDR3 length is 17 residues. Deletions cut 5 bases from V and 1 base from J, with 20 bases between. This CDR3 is CASSPGWDPGANTEAFF. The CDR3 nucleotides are TGTGCCAGCAGCCCCGGGTGGGACCCTGGAGCGAACACTGAAGCTTTCTTT.

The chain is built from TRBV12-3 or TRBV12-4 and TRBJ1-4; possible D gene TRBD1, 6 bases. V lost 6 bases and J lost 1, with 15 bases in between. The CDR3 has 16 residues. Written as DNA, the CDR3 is TGTGCCAGCAGCCTAGGGTTAGGGGGAACTAATGAAAAACTGTTTTTT. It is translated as CASSLGLGGTNEKLFF.

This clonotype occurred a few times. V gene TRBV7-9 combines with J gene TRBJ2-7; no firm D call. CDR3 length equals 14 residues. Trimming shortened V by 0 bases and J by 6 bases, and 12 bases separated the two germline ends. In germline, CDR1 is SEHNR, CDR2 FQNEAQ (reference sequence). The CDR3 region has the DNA TGTGCCAGCAGCTTAGCCAGCAATTTCGCCGAGCAGTACTTC. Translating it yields CASSLASNFAEQYF.

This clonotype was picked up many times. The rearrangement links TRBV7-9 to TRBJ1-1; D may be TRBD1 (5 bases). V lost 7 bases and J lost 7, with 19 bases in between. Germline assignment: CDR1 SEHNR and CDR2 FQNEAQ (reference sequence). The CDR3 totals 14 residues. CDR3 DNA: TGTGCCAGCACCTCCACGAGGGGTGGACTTGAAGCTTTCTTT. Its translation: CASTSTRGGLEAFF.